This entry lists 21 T cell receptor beta chains sequenced from one sample in a study of human T cells and chemical hapten exposure. TCRdb analysed the RACE reads with MiXCR anew, one entry per CDR3 protein. The data hold 120,000 or so distinct CDR3 sequences, with about an eighth observed a single time. Time point given: patch test 1, 2 weeks after DPC sensitization. Treatment noted: therapeutic diphenylcyclopropenone sensitization with weekly scalp DPC. Specimen: whole blood, collected in connection with sensitization to the hapten diphenylcyclopropenone (DPC). The receptors were gathered from a man aged 18 to 30 with alopecia areata. Some clones in this sample may be carry-over from other donors' samples.

In its sample, this clonotype was seen a few times. The chain couples TRBV10-2 to TRBJ2-1; unclear D gene. Trimming removed 5 bases at V and 0 bases at J, with 11 bases between. CDR3 size: 15 residues. Germline CDR1 reads WSHSY; CDR2 reads SAAADI. As DNA, the CDR3 is TGCGCCAGCAGTAACGGTATCAGCTCCTACAATGAGCAGTTCTTC. Amino acid sequence: CASSNGISSYNEQFF.

In its sample, this clonotype was seen many times. V usage is TRBV9 and J usage is TRBJ1-5; unclear D gene. Trimming took 4 bases from V and 6 from J, leaving 14 bases between them. Germline CDR1 SGDLS, CDR2 YYNGEE. The CDR3 totals 14 residues. In DNA form, the CDR3 reads TGTGCCAGCAGCCCCGGGATTCTGACTCAGCCCCAGCATTTT. Translation gives CASSPGILTQPQHF.

The chain recombines TRBV29-1 with TRBJ1-1, with 9 bases that match TRBD1. The ends lost 6 bases at V and 6 bases at J; junction bases unmatched: 5. The length of the CDR3 is 12 residues. Looked up from germline, CDR1 is SQVTM and CDR2 is ANQGSEA. DNA of the CDR3: TGCAGCGTGGGGACAGGGCCCGCTGAAGCTTTCTTT. This gives the protein CSVGTGPAEAFF.

This clonotype showed up just a few times. The chain has TRBV12-3 or TRBV12-4 and TRBJ2-2; 7 positions agree with TRBD1. The V and J ends lost 6 bases and 4 bases, in that order; junction bases with no gene match: 5. This CDR3 region has 14 residues. The CDR3 reads CASSEQGSTGELFF. The CDR3 coding sequence is TGTGCCAGCAGCGAACAGGGGTCCACCGGGGAGCTGTTTTTT.

This clonotype was seen more than once but under ten times. The genes are TRBV11-3 and TRBJ1-1, with 8 bases lining up with TRBD1. The CDR3 consists of 13 residues. V lost 6 bases and J lost 4; bases outside the gene matches: 4. Germline V gene data show CDR1 as SGHNT and CDR2 as YENEEA. CDR3 protein: CASSYTGGTEAFF. Written as DNA, the CDR3 is TGTGCCAGCAGTTATACAGGGGGCACTGAAGCTTTCTTT.

This clonotype came up a few times. The chain recombines TRBV3-1 with TRBJ2-2; D tentatively fits TRBD1 or TRBD2 (5 bases each). Trimming cost V 1 base and J 2 bases, with 11 bases left between them. Germline V gene data show CDR1 as LGHDT and CDR2 as YNNKEL (reference sequence). The CDR3 is 16 residues long. The CDR3 here is CASSQAGLHNTGELFF. The CDR3 region has the DNA TGTGCCAGCAGCCAAGCGGGGCTACACAACACCGGGGAGCTGTTTTTT.

The chain recombines TRBV27 with TRBJ1-2, with D perhaps TRBD1 (6 bases). V lost 5 bases, J lost 2 bases, and 21 bases lay in between. Per germline, CDR1 MNHEY and CDR2 SMNVEV (reference sequence). The CDR3 contains 17 residues. In nucleotides, the CDR3 is TGTGCCAGCAGTCCCTACGGGGGGCTCCCGATAAACTATGGCTACACCTTC. Residues: CASSPYGGLPINYGYTF.

This clonotype has a count of ten or more. The chain couples TRBV5-4 to TRBJ1-5; no firm D call. CDR1 and CDR2 from the germline V gene are SGHNT and YYREEE (reference sequence). V lost 3 bases, J lost 2 bases, and 9 bases lay in between. The length of the CDR3 is 14 residues. The CDR3 region is CASSSGGGNQPQHF. The CDR3 DNA reads TGTGCCAGCAGCTCGGGAGGTGGCAATCAGCCCCAGCATTTT.

The table lists this clonotype with a few counts. The V gene is TRBV7-9, the J gene TRBJ2-3, with D hard to call. Germline CDR1 SEHNR, CDR2 FQNEAQ (reference sequence). V lost 2 bases and J lost 0, with 9 bases in between. This CDR3 is built from 15 residues. Here the CDR3 DNA reads TGTGCCAGCAGCTTAAGGGCCAGAAGCACAGATACGCAGTATTTT. Encoded protein: CASSLRARSTDTQYF.

The chain couples TRBV4-2 to TRBJ2-7, with a weak D call TRBD1 (7 bases). CDR1 LGHNA and CDR2 YNFKEQ come from the germline V gene. Trimming took off 4 bases at V and 5 bases at J, with 21 bases between the two ends. The length of the CDR3 is 16 residues. The CDR3 sequence is CASSRRTTGEVHEQYF. DNA of the CDR3: TGTGCCAGCAGCCGCCGGACAACAGGGGAGGTCCACGAGCAGTACTTC.

In this sample, this clonotype turned up many times. The J gene is TRBJ1-2, the V gene TRBV4-1, with a possible D match to TRBD1 (6 bases). The CDR3 extends over 14 amino acids. Trimming removed 1 base at V and 3 bases at J, with 9 bases between. From germline, CDR1 is MGHRA and CDR2 YSYEKL. The CDR3 DNA is TGCGCCAGCAGCCAAGGTCCAGGGGACTATGGCTACACCTTC. Its protein product is CASSQGPGDYGYTF.

There are a few counts of this clonotype. V gene TRBV27 combines with J gene TRBJ1-1, with D possibly being TRBD1 (5 bases). Germline lookup yields CDR1 MNHEY and CDR2 SMNVEV (reference sequence). The CDR3 contains 14 residues. Trimming took off 7 bases at V and 2 bases at J, with 14 bases between the two ends. This chain's CDR3 is CASTGRDHNTEAFF. The CDR3 region has the DNA TGTGCCAGCACCGGCCGGGACCACAACACTGAAGCTTTCTTT.

This rearrangement joins TRBV2 to TRBJ2-1; D may be TRBD2 (6 bases). This CDR3 region has 14 residues. The germline V gene encodes CDR1 SNHLY and CDR2 FYNNEI. Trimming took 6 bases from V and 3 from J, leaving 12 bases between them. CDR3 region: CASREGLRYNEQFF. CDR3 bases: TGTGCCAGCAGGGAGGGACTCCGCTACAATGAGCAGTTCTTC.

On this clonotype: Relative to the germline gene, one junction end is altered; a read error may explain this. This chain connects TRBV18 to TRBJ2-3; 8 nucleotides match TRBD1. The CDR3 contains 15 residues. The germline V gene has CDR1 KGHSH and CDR2 LQKENI. The CDR3 loop is CASSPLGQGGDTQYF. The CDR3 DNA is TGTGCCAGCTCGCCACTAGGACAGGGTGGTGATACGCAGTATTTT. Full variable domain (missing parts from reference TRBV18 and TRBJ2-3): NAGVMQNPRHLVRRRGQEARLRCSPMKGHSHVYWYRQLPEEGLKFMVYLQKENIIDESGMPKERFSAEFPKEGPSILRIQQVVRGDSAAYFCASSPLGQGGDTQYFGPGTRLTVL.

The sample holds a few counts of this clonotype. The chain uses TRBV18 and TRBJ1-4, with 7 bases matching TRBD1. Germline V gives CDR1 KGHSH, CDR2 LQKENI. V gave up 3 bases and J gave up 3 bases; unmatched junction bases: 7. The CDR3 runs to 16 residues. The CDR3 reads CASSPDREGANEKLFF. The CDR3 DNA reads TGTGCCAGCTCACCTGACAGGGAAGGTGCTAATGAAAAACTGTTTTTT.

The genes are TRBV20-1 and TRBJ1-5; 7 nucleotides agree with TRBD1. The length of the CDR3 is 14 residues. CDR1 is DFQATT, CDR2 SNEGSKA, per germline (reference sequence). J gave up 7 bases and V 3 bases, and 9 bases lay outside the gene matches. The CDR3 bases are TGCAGTGCTAGCGATGGGACAGTCAACCAGCCCCAGCATTTT. It codes for CSASDGTVNQPQHF.

This clonotype has just a few counts. J is TRBJ1-1 and V is TRBV5-4; TRBD1 aligns across 8 bases. Germline CDR1 is SGHNT and CDR2 is YYREEE (reference sequence). This CDR3 has 14 residues. V gave up 3 bases and J gave up 6 bases; unmatched junction bases: 7. CDR3 region: CASSSDREAAEAFF. Written as DNA, the CDR3 is TGTGCCAGCAGCTCGGACAGGGAAGCCGCTGAAGCTTTCTTT.

This clonotype occurred a few times. The CDR3 bases are TGTGCCAGCATTGGAGCTAACTATGGCTACACCTTC. It translates to CASIGANYGYTF. This chain joins TRBV6-2 or TRBV6-3 and TRBJ1-2; unclear D gene. V was clipped by 7 bases and J by 0 bases, with 6 bases between them. CDR3 length: 12 amino acids. Germline lookup yields CDR1 MNHEY and CDR2 SVGEGT.

This clonotype has more than one count but fewer than ten. The chain is built from TRBV3-1 and TRBJ2-1; 13 nucleotides match TRBD2. J was trimmed by 14 bases and V by 4 bases; bases with no gene match: 14. CDR1 and CDR2 (germline): LGHDT, YNNKEL (reference sequence). The CDR3 consists of 16 residues. CDR3 residues: CASSPALAGGPISEFF. CDR3 nucleotides: TGTGCCAGCAGCCCCGCACTAGCGGGGGGGCCAATCTCCGAGTTCTTC.

Only a few counts were recorded for this clonotype. The CDR3 region is CASSSDRNSGNTIYF. CDR3 in DNA: TGTGCCAGCAGCTCGGACAGGAACTCTGGAAACACCATATATTTT. V and J are TRBV7-6 and TRBJ1-3, with 7 bases identical to TRBD1. This CDR3 is 15 amino acids long. Germline CDR1 SGHVS, CDR2 FNYEAQ. The V gene end was trimmed by 4 bases and the J gene end by 0 bases; junction bases not matched to a gene: 3.

This clonotype was observed a few times. The chain links TRBV2 to TRBJ2-5, with D possibly matching TRBD1 (5 bases). Germline CDR1 SNHLY, CDR2 FYNNEI. V lost 6 bases and J lost 5, with 19 bases in between. There are 15 residues in the CDR3. The CDR3: CASRALGLPKETQYF. CDR3 in DNA: TGTGCCAGCAGGGCCCTGGGGCTTCCAAAGGAGACCCAGTACTTC.